These T cell receptor beta chains were read from a single sample in a study of early T cells in non-severe SARS-CoV-2 infection. TCRdb analysed the 5' RACE reads with MiXCR anew, one entry per CDR3 protein. The profile covers about 77,000 distinct CDR3 sequences, with 9% to 10% appearing a single time and about 4.8% taken by the ten largest. The sample taken for sequencing was whole blood. The receptors here all came from an adult who was a healthcare worker with PCR-confirmed SARS-CoV-2 infection or an uninfected control (not recorded which). The CDR3 runs from the conserved cysteine through the conserved F or W. D genes are given only for firm matches. The size of a clone is reported for some rows only, either as once, few or many, or as a class for expanded clones.

>TRBV2|TRBJ2-5|TRBD1|many
CASSAGQGTETQYF
TGTGCCAGCAGTGCGGGACAGGGGACAGAGACCCAGTACTTC
>TRBV20-1|TRBJ2-2|TRBD2|many
CSARSGTSGRNTGELFF
TGCAGTGCTAGGTCCGGGACTAGCGGGAGGAATACCGGGGAGCTGTTTTTT
>TRBV7-9|TRBJ1-5|TRBD1|few
CASSFGTGRQPQHF
TGTGCCAGCAGCTTCGGGACAGGGCGTCAGCCCCAGCATTTT
>TRBV7-2|TRBJ2-1|TRBD2|few
CASSLTPGGYNEQFF
TGTGCCAGCAGCTTAACGCCGGGGGGTTACAATGAGCAGTTCTTC
>TRBV9|TRBJ2-5|NA|NA
CASSAGGGRRAQETQYF
TGTGCCAGCAGCGCCGGAGGGGGGAGGAGGGCGCAAGAGACCCAGTACTTC
>TRBV29-1|TRBJ1-2|NA|few
CSVVPEGRNYGYTF
TGCAGCGTTGTCCCAGAGGGACGGAACTATGGCTACACCTTC
>TRBV28|TRBJ2-3|NA|NA
CASSLGRTISVSTDTQYF
TGTGCCAGCAGCCTGGGCCGCACCATTAGCGTTAGCACAGATACGCAGTATTTT
>TRBV3-1|TRBJ2-1|TRBD2|NA
CASSQGAGGKQFF
TGTGCCAGCAGCCAAGGAGCGGGGGGCAAGCAGTTCTTC
>TRBV27|TRBJ1-2|NA|NA
CASSLRGSYGYTF
TGTGCCAGCAGTTTGAGAGGGAGCTATGGCTACACCTTC
>TRBV27|TRBJ2-2|NA|many
CASSLAAFTGELFF
TGTGCCAGCAGTTTGGCAGCCTTCACCGGGGAGCTGTTTTTT
>TRBV12-3/TRBV12-4|TRBJ1-1|NA|NA
CASKPGGQANTEAFF
TGTGCCAGCAAACCGGGAGGGCAGGCTAACACTGAAGCTTTCTTT
>TRBV9|TRBJ2-5|NA|few
CASSVSQPGETQYF
TGTGCCAGCAGCGTAAGTCAGCCGGGAGAGACCCAGTACTTC
>TRBV6-6|TRBJ2-7|TRBD2|few
CASSRTSGRIYEQYF
TGTGCCAGCAGCCGGACTAGCGGGAGGATCTACGAGCAGTACTTC
>TRBV3-1|TRBJ2-7|NA|many
CASSQDLGPRAYEQYF
TGTGCCAGCAGCCAAGATCTTGGGCCGAGGGCCTACGAGCAGTACTTC
>TRBV28|TRBJ2-3|NA|many
CASSLRGRGREREKAQYF
TGTGCCAGCAGTTTAAGGGGCAGGGGGCGCGAGCGGGAGAAGGCGCAGTATTTT
>TRBV5-1|TRBJ2-3|NA|many
CASRLVGETDTQYF
TGCGCCAGCAGACTGGTGGGGGAGACAGATACGCAGTATTTT
>TRBV7-8|TRBJ1-5|NA|many
CASSPALGPQHF
TGTGCCAGCAGCCCGGCGCTAGGGCCCCAGCATTTT
>TRBV5-6|TRBJ1-1|NA|NA
CASSSRLNTEAFF
TGTGCCAGCAGCTCACGATTGAACACTGAAGCTTTCTTT
>TRBV7-8|TRBJ1-2|NA|many
CASSLGGGYGYTF
TGTGCCAGCAGCTTAGGAGGGGGCTATGGCTACACCTTC
>TRBV5-1|TRBJ1-4|TRBD1|few
CASSLGGGRGEKLFF
TGCGCCAGCAGCTTGGGAGGGGGCCGGGGTGAAAAACTGTTTTTT
>TRBV6-6|TRBJ1-1|NA|few
CASSYSRPNPTEAFF
TGTGCCAGCAGTTACTCGCGGCCCAACCCCACTGAAGCTTTCTTT
>TRBV10-3|TRBJ2-7|NA|NA
CAISDPWSRSSYEQYF
TGTGCCATCAGTGACCCCTGGTCCAGGAGCTCCTACGAGCAGTACTTC
>TRBV7-9|TRBJ2-3|NA|many
CASSYSDTQYF
TGTGCCAGCAGCTACAGCGATACGCAGTATTTT
>TRBV6-6|TRBJ2-1|TRBD2|NA
CASSPQSGSINEQFF
TGTGCCAGCAGTCCCCAGAGCGGGAGTATCAATGAGCAGTTCTTC
>TRBV11-2|TRBJ1-4|TRBD1|NA
CASSLDRGVEKLFF
TGTGCCAGCAGCCTGGACAGGGGGGTCGAAAAACTGTTTTTT
>TRBV27|TRBJ1-4|NA|few
CASSLSRSYSRKLFF
TGTGCCAGCAGTTTATCCCGGAGCTATTCGAGAAAACTGTTTTTT
>TRBV12-3/TRBV12-4|TRBJ1-2|TRBD1|many
CASSLGGGGADGYTF
TGTGCCAGCAGCCTAGGTGGAGGGGGCGCGGATGGCTACACCTTC
>TRBV20-1|TRBJ2-7|NA|few
CSARDNAYEQYF
TGCAGTGCACGGGACAACGCCTACGAGCAGTACTTC
>TRBV20-1|TRBJ2-7|NA|few
CSARDWKGTYEQYF
TGCAGTGCTAGAGATTGGAAAGGAACCTACGAGCAGTACTTC
>TRBV6-6|TRBJ1-6|NA|many
CASSSRSDNSPLHF
TGTGCCAGCAGTTCCAGGTCGGATAATTCACCCCTCCACTTT
>TRBV4-1|TRBJ2-4|NA|few
CASSQGAPSRTSKNIQYF
TGCGCCAGCAGCCAAGGGGCTCCCTCCAGGACATCCAAAAACATTCAGTACTTC
>TRBV28|TRBJ2-4|NA|few
CASPGHQQLAKNIQYF
TGTGCCAGCCCAGGCCATCAACAGCTAGCCAAAAACATTCAGTACTTC
>TRBV5-1|TRBJ2-7|TRBD2|few
CASSPAPGLAAYEQYF
TGCGCCAGCAGCCCCGCCCCGGGACTAGCGGCCTACGAGCAGTACTTC
>TRBV7-9|TRBJ1-1|NA|NA
CASSLGAVAEAFF
TGTGCCAGCAGTCTCGGGGCTGTCGCTGAAGCTTTCTTT
>TRBV27|TRBJ2-4|TRBD1|many
CASSSWTGRGPGLAKNIQYF
TGTGCCAGCAGTTCTTGGACAGGGCGAGGCCCTGGGCTAGCCAAAAACATTCAGTACTTC
>TRBV20-1|TRBJ1-4|NA|NA
CSARRSPFTGPSEKLFF
TGCAGTGCTAGGAGATCACCCTTCACCGGTCCCAGTGAAAAACTGTTTTTT
>TRBV11-2|TRBJ2-7|TRBD2|few
CASSSGGGGYEQYF
TGTGCCAGCAGCTCCGGAGGCGGGGGCTACGAGCAGTACTTC
>TRBV2|TRBJ2-7|NA|many
CASHRSYEQYF
TGTGCCAGCCACAGGTCCTACGAGCAGTACTTC
>TRBV4-2|TRBJ2-2|TRBD1|few
CASSQDMLPGQGARTGELFF
TGTGCCAGCAGCCAAGATATGCTCCCGGGACAGGGGGCCCGGACCGGGGAGCTGTTTTTT
>TRBV6-6|TRBJ2-3|NA|many
CASGGDTDTQYF
TGTGCCAGCGGGGGCGACACAGATACGCAGTATTTT
>TRBV5-4|TRBJ2-1|TRBD2|NA
CASSPQLAGNEQFF
TGTGCCAGCAGCCCGCAACTAGCGGGGAATGAGCAGTTCTTC
>TRBV28|TRBJ1-5|NA|many
CASSLGWGTQPQHF
TGTGCCAGCAGTTTAGGGTGGGGGACGCAGCCCCAGCATTTT
>TRBV15|TRBJ2-1|NA|few
CATSRALTDPNEQFF
TGTGCCACCAGCAGAGCTTTGACGGACCCCAATGAGCAGTTCTTC
>TRBV3-1|TRBJ1-2|NA|many
CASSQSWGHSKPYYGYTF
TGTGCCAGCAGCCAGAGTTGGGGACACTCAAAGCCCTACTATGGCTACACCTTC
>TRBV19|TRBJ2-4|NA|NA
CASSIPQGHQYF
TGTGCCAGTAGTATCCCCCAGGGTCATCAGTACTTC
>TRBV18|TRBJ2-5|TRBD2|NA
CASSPSGGQETQYF
TGTGCCAGCTCACCAAGCGGGGGACAAGAGACCCAGTACTTC
>TRBV13|TRBJ2-1|NA|NA
CASSLTTGMGNEQFF
TGTGCCAGCAGCCTAACGACAGGAATGGGGAATGAGCAGTTCTTC
>TRBV4-1|TRBJ2-7|TRBD2|NA
CASSQVRLAEGVTEQYF
TGCGCCAGCAGCCAAGTTCGACTAGCGGAGGGGGTGACCGAGCAGTACTTC
>TRBV3-1|TRBJ2-7|NA|few
CASSLDGGRSYEQYF
TGTGCCAGCAGCCTAGATGGGGGACGCTCCTACGAGCAGTACTTC
>TRBV7-3|TRBJ2-1|TRBD1|many
CASSSYAGGNEQFF
TGTGCCAGCAGCTCATACGCAGGGGGTAATGAGCAGTTCTTC
>TRBV10-2|TRBJ2-3|NA|many
CASRESPTSTDTQYF
TGCGCCAGCAGGGAAAGTCCAACTAGCACAGATACGCAGTATTTT
>TRBV28|TRBJ1-1|TRBD1|few
CAIAPGQVDGNTEAFF
TGTGCCATAGCACCGGGACAGGTGGACGGGAACACTGAAGCTTTCTTT
>TRBV6-5|TRBJ2-1|NA|many
CASSYADTVNNEQFF
TGTGCCAGCAGTTACGCAGACACCGTAAACAATGAGCAGTTCTTC